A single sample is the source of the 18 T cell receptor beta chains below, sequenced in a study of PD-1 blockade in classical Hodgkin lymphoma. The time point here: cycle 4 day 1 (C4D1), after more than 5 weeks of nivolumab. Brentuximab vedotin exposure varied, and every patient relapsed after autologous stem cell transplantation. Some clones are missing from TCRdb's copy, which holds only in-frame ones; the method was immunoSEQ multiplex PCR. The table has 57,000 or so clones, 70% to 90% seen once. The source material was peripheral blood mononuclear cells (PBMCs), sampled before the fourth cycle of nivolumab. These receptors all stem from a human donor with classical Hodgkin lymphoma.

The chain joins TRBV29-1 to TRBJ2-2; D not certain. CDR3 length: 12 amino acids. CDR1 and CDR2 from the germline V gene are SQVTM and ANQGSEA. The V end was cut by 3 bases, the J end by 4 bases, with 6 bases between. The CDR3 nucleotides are TGCAGCGTTGATTTAGCCACCGGGGAGCTGTTTTTT. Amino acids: CSVDLATGELFF.

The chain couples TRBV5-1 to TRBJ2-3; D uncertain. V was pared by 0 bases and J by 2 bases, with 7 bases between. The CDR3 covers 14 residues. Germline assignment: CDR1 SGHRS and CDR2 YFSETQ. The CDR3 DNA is TGCGCCAGCAGCTTGGGTCACAACACAGATACGCAGTATTTT. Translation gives CASSLGHNTDTQYF.

The CDR3 DNA reads TGTGCCAGCTCACCCGTCGGGACAGCCTTCTACGAGCAGTACTTC. It encodes CASSPVGTAFYEQYF. This rearrangement joins TRBV18 to TRBJ2-7; 7 nucleotides match TRBD1. V shed 3 bases and J 3 bases; nucleotides not matched to a gene: 8. The CDR3 length is 15 residues. Germline values: CDR1 KGHSH, CDR2 LQKENI.

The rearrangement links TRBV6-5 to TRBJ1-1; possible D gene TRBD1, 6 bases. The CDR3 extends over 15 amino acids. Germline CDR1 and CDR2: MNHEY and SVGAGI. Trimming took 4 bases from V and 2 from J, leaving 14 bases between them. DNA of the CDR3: TGTGCCAGCAGTTGGACAAGGACAGCCAACACTGAAGCTTTCTTT. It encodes CASSWTRTANTEAFF.

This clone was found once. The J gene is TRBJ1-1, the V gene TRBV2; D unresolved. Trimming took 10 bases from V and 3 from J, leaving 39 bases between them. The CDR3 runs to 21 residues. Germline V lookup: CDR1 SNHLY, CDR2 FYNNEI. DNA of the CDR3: TGTGCCATCACCTCCCGGATCACCCTAAGGAATACGGGTCCTAAAGACACTGAAGCTTTCTTT. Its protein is CAITSRITLRNTGPKDTEAFF.

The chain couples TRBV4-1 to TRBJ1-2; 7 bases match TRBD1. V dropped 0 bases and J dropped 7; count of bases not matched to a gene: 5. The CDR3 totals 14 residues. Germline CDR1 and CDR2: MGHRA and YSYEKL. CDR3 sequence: CASSQEWGDSGYTF. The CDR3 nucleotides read TGCGCCAGCAGCCAAGAGTGGGGGGACAGTGGCTACACCTTC.

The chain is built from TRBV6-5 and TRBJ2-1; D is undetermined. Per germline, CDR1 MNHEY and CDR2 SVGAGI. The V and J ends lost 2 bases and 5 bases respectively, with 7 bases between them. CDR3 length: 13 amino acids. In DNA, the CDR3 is TGTGCCAGCAGTTACGTTTTCCACAATGAGCAGTTCTTC. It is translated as CASSYVFHNEQFF.

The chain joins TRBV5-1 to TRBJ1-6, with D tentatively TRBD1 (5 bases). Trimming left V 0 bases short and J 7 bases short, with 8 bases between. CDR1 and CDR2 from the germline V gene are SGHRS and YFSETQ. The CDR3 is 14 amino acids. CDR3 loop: CASSLGGENSPLHF. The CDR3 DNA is TGCGCCAGCAGCTTGGGGGGGGAGAATTCACCCCTCCACTTT.

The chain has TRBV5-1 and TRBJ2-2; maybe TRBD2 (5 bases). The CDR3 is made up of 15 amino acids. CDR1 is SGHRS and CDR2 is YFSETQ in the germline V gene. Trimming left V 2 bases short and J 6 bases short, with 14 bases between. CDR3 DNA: TGCGCCAGCAGCTTCGGCAAAGAGGGAGCCGGGGAGCTGTTTTTT. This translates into CASSFGKEGAGELFF.

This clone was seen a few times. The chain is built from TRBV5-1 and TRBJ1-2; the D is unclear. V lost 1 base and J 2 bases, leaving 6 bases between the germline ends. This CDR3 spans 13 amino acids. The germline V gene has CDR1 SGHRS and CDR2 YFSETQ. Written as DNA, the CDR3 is TGCGCCAGCAGCTTGAACAAAAACTATGGCTACACCTTC. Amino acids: CASSLNKNYGYTF.

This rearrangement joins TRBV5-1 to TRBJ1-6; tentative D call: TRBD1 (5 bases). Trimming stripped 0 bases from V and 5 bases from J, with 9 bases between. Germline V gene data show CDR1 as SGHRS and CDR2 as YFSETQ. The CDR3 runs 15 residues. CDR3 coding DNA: TGCGCCAGCAGCTTGGGGAGGGGTAATAATTCACCCCTCCACTTT. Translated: CASSLGRGNNSPLHF.

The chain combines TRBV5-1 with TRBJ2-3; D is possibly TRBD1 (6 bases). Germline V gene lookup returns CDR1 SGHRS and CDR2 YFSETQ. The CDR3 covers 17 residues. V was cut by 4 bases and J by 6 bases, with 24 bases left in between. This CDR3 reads CASSRDTVRGPTDTQYF. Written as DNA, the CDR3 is TGCGCCAGCAGCCGAGACACGGTCAGGGGCCCCACGGATACGCAGTATTTT.

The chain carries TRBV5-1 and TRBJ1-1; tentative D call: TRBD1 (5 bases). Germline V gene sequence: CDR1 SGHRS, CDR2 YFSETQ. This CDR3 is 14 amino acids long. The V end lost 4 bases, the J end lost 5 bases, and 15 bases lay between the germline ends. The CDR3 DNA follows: TGCGCCAGCAGCATTTTTGGGACGACGACTGAAGCTTTCTTT. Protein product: CASSIFGTTTEAFF.

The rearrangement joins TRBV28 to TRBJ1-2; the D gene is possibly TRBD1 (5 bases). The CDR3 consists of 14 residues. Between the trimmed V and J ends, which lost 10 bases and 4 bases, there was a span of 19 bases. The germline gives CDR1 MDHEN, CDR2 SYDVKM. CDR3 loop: CATLLMGLSYGYTF. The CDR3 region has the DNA TGTGCCACCCTTTTAATGGGACTGAGCTATGGCTACACCTTC.

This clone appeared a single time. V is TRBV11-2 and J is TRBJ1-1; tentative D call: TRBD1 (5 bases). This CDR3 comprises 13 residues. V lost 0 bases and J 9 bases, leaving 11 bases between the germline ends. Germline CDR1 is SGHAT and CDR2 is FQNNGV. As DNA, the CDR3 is TGTGCCAGCAGCTTAGATCTGACAGACAAAGCTTTCTTT. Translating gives CASSLDLTDKAFF. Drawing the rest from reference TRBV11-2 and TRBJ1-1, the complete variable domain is EAGVAQSPRYKIIEKRQSVAFWCNPISGHATLYWYQQILGQGPKLLIQFQNNGVVDDSQLPKDRFSAERLKGVDSTLKIQPAKLEDSAVYLCASSLDLTDKAFFGQGTRLTVV.

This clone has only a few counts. In DNA form, the CDR3 reads TGTGCCAGCCGGGAGGGCTATGGCTACACCTTC. It codes for CASREGYGYTF. The chain joins TRBV7-9 to TRBJ1-2; unclear D gene. Between the trimmed V and J ends, which lost 8 bases and 4 bases, there was a span of 8 bases. This CDR3 has 11 amino acids. In germline, CDR1 is SEHNR, CDR2 FQNEAQ (reference sequence).

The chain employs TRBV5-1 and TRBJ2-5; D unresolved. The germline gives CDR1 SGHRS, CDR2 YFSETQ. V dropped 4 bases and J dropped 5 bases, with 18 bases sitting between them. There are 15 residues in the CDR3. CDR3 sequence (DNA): TGCGCCAGCAGCCTAGGTGGGGTGCAGGCGGAGACCCAGTACTTC. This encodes CASSLGGVQAETQYF.

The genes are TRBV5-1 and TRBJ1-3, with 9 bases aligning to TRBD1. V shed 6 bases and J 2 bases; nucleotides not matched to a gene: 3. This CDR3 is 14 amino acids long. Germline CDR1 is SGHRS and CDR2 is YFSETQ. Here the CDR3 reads CASKQGAAGNTIYF. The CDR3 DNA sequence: TGCGCCAGCAAACAGGGGGCGGCTGGAAACACCATATATTTT.